What follows are 19 T cell receptor beta chains derived from one specimen sequenced in a study of shared clonotypes between healthy human individuals. Here immunoSEQ multiplex PCR was the method, and the copy in TCRdb shows in-frame clones only, minus some. The table shows about 2 million clones, with around 95% occurring only once. The sample comprised naive CD4+ T cells sorted from blood. Subset defined: CD45RA+ positively selected. The receptors were gathered from a man younger than 30 in good health.

The J gene is TRBJ2-5, the V gene TRBV7-9; no reliable D call. This CDR3 is 13 amino acids long. Germline V gives CDR1 SEHNR, CDR2 FQNEAQ (reference sequence). V dropped 5 bases and J dropped 0 bases, with 7 bases sitting between them. The chain's CDR3 is CASSLTNQETQYF. The CDR3 DNA reads TGTGCCAGCAGCCTGACAAACCAAGAGACCCAGTACTTC.

The chain is built from TRBV9 and TRBJ1-1; TRBD1 might be the D (5 bases). CDR3 length equals 16 residues. Trimming pared 0 bases from V and 4 bases from J, leaving 16 bases between. The germline V gene encodes CDR1 SGDLS and CDR2 YYNGEE. CDR3 DNA sequence: TGTGCCAGCAGCGTAGTGGTAAAGACTAGGGGCACTGAAGCTTTCTTT. It encodes CASSVVVKTRGTEAFF.

The genes are TRBV4-3 and TRBJ2-7, with D maybe TRBD2 (5 bases). V was shortened by 0 bases and J by 0 bases, with 12 bases between the two germline ends. Germline V gene lookup returns CDR1 LGHNA and CDR2 YSLEER. This CDR3 comprises 16 residues. In DNA, the CDR3 is TGCGCCAGCAGCCAAGACTCGGCGGGTGACTCCTACGAGCAGTACTTC. This gives the protein CASSQDSAGDSYEQYF.

CDR3 nucleotides: TGTGCCTGGAGTTTGACAGGTCTAGAGACCCAGTACTTC. Protein sequence: CAWSLTGLETQYF. This chain joins TRBV30 and TRBJ2-5; possibly TRBD1 for D (6 bases). V was clipped by 2 bases and J by 4 bases, with 11 bases between them. The CDR3 is 13 residues long. From germline, CDR1 is GTSNPN and CDR2 SVGIG (reference sequence). Combining the CDR3 with reference TRBV30 and TRBJ2-5 gives the whole variable domain SQTIHQWPATLVQPVGSPLSLECTVEGTSNPNLYWYRQAAGRGLQLLFYSVGIGQISSEVPQNLSASRPQDRQFILSSKKLLLSDSGFYLCAWSLTGLETQYFGPGTRLLVL.

The chain has TRBV2 and TRBJ1-1; 7 nucleotides match TRBD1. With 6 bases clipped from V and 10 bases from J, the junction kept 11 bases outside the gene matches. CDR1 and CDR2 from the germline V gene are SNHLY and FYNNEI. The CDR3 contains 13 residues. CDR3 protein: CASRVTGVDGAFF. DNA for the CDR3: TGTGCCAGCAGGGTTACAGGGGTCGATGGAGCTTTCTTT.

The chain has TRBV4-1 and TRBJ2-3; D is undetermined. CDR1 is MGHRA, CDR2 YSYEKL, per germline. The CDR3 loop spans 13 amino acids. Trimming took off 1 base at V and 10 bases at J, with 12 bases between the two ends. The DNA of the CDR3 is TGCGCCAGCAGCCAAGCCTTACCTGAACCGCAGTATTTT. This gives the protein CASSQALPEPQYF.

The V and J genes are TRBV28 and TRBJ1-2; possible D gene TRBD1, 5 bases. The V and J ends lost 2 bases and 4 bases respectively, with 14 bases between them. Germline loops: CDR1 MDHEN, CDR2 SYDVKM. The CDR3 has 15 residues. The DNA for the CDR3 is TGTGCCAGCAGTTTACCCTTCGGGGGGACCTATGGCTACACCTTC. This codes for CASSLPFGGTYGYTF.

The chain links TRBV7-2 to TRBJ2-3; TRBD1 might be the D (6 bases). Trimming stripped 8 bases from V and 3 bases from J, with 21 bases between. The CDR3 totals 16 residues. Germline loops: CDR1 SGHTA, CDR2 FQGNSA. The CDR3 here is CASGQGIHPQTDTQYF. CDR3 in DNA: TGTGCCAGCGGCCAGGGGATTCATCCTCAGACAGATACGCAGTATTTT. Supplemented by reference TRBV7-2 and TRBJ2-3, the full variable domain reads GAGVSQSPSNKVTEKGKDVELRCDPISGHTALYWYRQSLGQGLEFLIYFQGNSAPDKSGLPSDRFSAERTGGSVSTLTIQRTQQEDSAVYLCASGQGIHPQTDTQYFGPGTRLTVL.

Worth noting for this clone: The sample has other DNA sequences that encode this CDR3 too. The chain links TRBV5-6 to TRBJ2-5; 10 positions match TRBD1. V was pared by 1 base and J by 4 bases, with 4 bases of the junction left unmatched. CDR3 length: 15 amino acids. Looked up from germline, CDR1 is SGHDT and CDR2 is YYEEEE. The CDR3 region is CASSLRTGGAETQYF. Here the CDR3 DNA reads TGTGCCAGCAGCTTGCGGACAGGGGGGGCAGAGACCCAGTACTTC.

The CDR3 loop reads CASVRTLDGYTF. CDR3 coding DNA: TGTGCCAGCGTCCGAACACTTGATGGCTACACCTTC. V and J are TRBV6-1 and TRBJ1-2, with unresolved D. The germline V gene encodes CDR1 MNHNS and CDR2 SASEGT. V was shortened by 8 bases and J by 6 bases, with 13 bases between the two germline ends. CDR3 length: 12 amino acids.

CDR3 protein: CASRTSGSSYNSPLHF. CDR3 coding DNA: TGTGCCAGTCGCACCTCCGGGAGCTCCTATAATTCACCCCTCCACTTT. This chain uses TRBV28 with TRBJ1-6; D unclear. Germline V lookup: CDR1 MDHEN, CDR2 SYDVKM. V shed 9 bases and J shed 0 bases, with 15 bases lying between them. This CDR3 contains 16 residues.

The rearrangement uses TRBV6-1 and TRBJ2-7; no definite D call. Germline-derived CDR1 and CDR2 are MNHNS and SASEGT. The CDR3 length is 12 residues. V was shortened by 1 base and J by 9 bases, with 10 bases between the two germline ends. CDR3 sequence: CASSEDRSRQYF. In DNA, the CDR3 is TGTGCCAGCAGTGAAGATAGGTCGAGGCAGTACTTC.

The chain recombines TRBV6-5 with TRBJ1-5; D uncertain. The V end was cut by 0 bases, the J end by 4 bases, with 10 bases between. There are 15 residues in the CDR3. Germline V CDR1 and CDR2: MNHEY, SVGAGI. The CDR3 DNA reads as TGTGCCAGCAGTTACTCTCAACTGGGGAATCAGCCCCAGCATTTT. Encoded protein: CASSYSQLGNQPQHF.

About this clone itself: Different DNA sequences within this sample yield the same CDR3. The chain uses TRBV20-1 and TRBJ2-1, with D unresolved. Trimming took off 3 bases at V and 5 bases at J, with 5 bases between the two ends. CDR1 and CDR2 (germline): DFQATT, SNEGSKA (reference sequence). The CDR3 is 11 residues long. This CDR3 reads CSASGNNEQFF. The CDR3 DNA is TGCAGTGCTAGCGGCAACAATGAGCAGTTCTTC.

This clone was recorded once. Written as DNA, the CDR3 is TGTGCCAGCAGTTACTCGATCGCTCAAGAGACCCAGTACTTC. It encodes CASSYSIAQETQYF. This sequence joins TRBV6-6 and TRBJ2-5; D not resolved. V gave up 0 bases and J gave up 2 bases, with 7 bases separating them. The CDR3 is made up of 14 amino acids. The germline V gene encodes CDR1 MNHNY and CDR2 SVGAGI (reference sequence).

This clone was recorded only once. V is TRBV18 and J is TRBJ2-7; TRBD1 aligns across 8 bases. The CDR3 consists of 15 residues. CDR1 KGHSH and CDR2 LQKENI come from the germline V gene. V shed 5 bases, J shed 2 bases, and the junction held 8 bases outside the gene matches. The CDR3 protein is CASSGPGQAAYEQYF. In DNA, the CDR3 is TGTGCCAGCTCAGGACCGGGACAGGCGGCCTACGAGCAGTACTTC. Combining the CDR3 with reference TRBV18 and TRBJ2-7 gives the whole variable domain NAGVMQNPRHLVRRRGQEARLRCSPMKGHSHVYWYRQLPEEGLKFMVYLQKENIIDESGMPKERFSAEFPKEGPSILRIQQVVRGDSAAYFCASSGPGQAAYEQYFGPGTRLTVT.

The gene calls are TRBV5-6 and TRBJ2-1; D is unclear. The CDR3 has 13 residues. The V end was cut by 4 bases, the J end by 3 bases, with 8 bases between. Germline V gene lookup returns CDR1 SGHDT and CDR2 YYEEEE. CDR3 nucleotide sequence: TGTGCCAGCAGCGGGGATTTCTACAATGAGCAGTTCTTC. It translates to CASSGDFYNEQFF.

J is TRBJ2-2 and V is TRBV5-1; 7 positions match TRBD2. The CDR3 runs 15 residues. CDR1 and CDR2 (germline): SGHRS, YFSETQ. J gave up 1 base and V 9 bases, and 9 bases lay outside the gene matches. The CDR3 loop is CAKNLTSRNTGELFF. CDR3 nucleotide sequence: TGCGCCAAGAATCTGACTAGCAGGAACACCGGGGAGCTGTTTTTT.

CDR3 region: CAIRQTGPGELFF. Written as DNA, the CDR3 is TGTGCCATCAGGCAGACAGGGCCCGGGGAGCTGTTTTTT. This chain links TRBV10-3 with TRBJ2-2; 7 bases agree with TRBD1. The CDR3 is 13 residues long. Germline lookup yields CDR1 ENHRY and CDR2 SYGVKD. The junction had 4 bases not matched to a gene; V was cut back by 6 bases and J by 6 bases.